This record concerns one T cell receptor (beta chain) sequence. What it recognizes is unknown. This entry is derived from a study of shared clonotypes between healthy human individuals. Only in-frame clones appear in the TCRdb table, and some are missing; sequencing was by immunoSEQ multiplex PCR. This table holds 1.5 million to 2.5 million clones, less than 95% found once. General study results and limits: Relative to their counterparts shared across all four donors, non-shared clonotypes exhibited diminished generation probabilities. Shared across a few donors were 5% to 6% of the naive CD4 clonotypes. Naive subsets, compared against memory subsets, generally had larger estimated richness values.

CD8 cells classed as naive were CD45RO-negative and positively selected for CCR7, excluding terminally differentiated effector memory CD45RA+ cells. Within Nashville, Tennessee resided all donors, each a Caucasian adult. Sequencing input: naive CD8+ T cells sorted from blood. The sequence came from a young man in good health.

The CDR3 bases are TGCGCCAGCAGCCCCACGGACAGTTGGACTGAGCAGTTCTTC. This sequence encodes CASSPTDSWTEQFF. The J gene is TRBJ2-1, the V gene TRBV5-1, with a weak D call TRBD1 (6 bases). The V gene's germline CDR1 is SGHRS and CDR2 YFSETQ. This CDR3 contains 14 residues. V lost 4 bases, J lost 9 bases, and 17 bases lay in between.